What follows are 10 T cell receptor beta chains derived from one specimen sequenced in a study of T cell responses to AZD1222 COVID-19 vaccine. This table comes from immunoSEQ multiplex PCR, and its TCRdb copy is limited to in-frame clones, with some not included. The data show around 120,000 clones, about 90% seen once. The input for sequencing was peripheral blood, taken 28 days after the second AZD1222 dose. Every receptor here comes from an adult who received the AZD1222 COVID-19 vaccine.

For this clone: The same CDR3 arises from other DNA sequences in this sample as well. The CDR3 bases are TGTGCCAGCAGCCCCGGGACGGCTTATGGCTACACCTTC. It yields the protein CASSPGTAYGYTF. This chain joins TRBV7-2 and TRBJ1-2, with D perhaps matching TRBD1 (5 bases). Germline CDR1 reads SGHTA; CDR2 reads FQGNSA. Trimming removed 5 bases from V and 5 bases from J, with 12 bases in between. The CDR3 is 13 residues long.

V and J are TRBV2 and TRBJ2-7; D remains ambiguous. This CDR3 is built from 11 residues. Germline loops: CDR1 SNHLY, CDR2 FYNNEI. Trimming took off 5 bases at V and 4 bases at J, with 6 bases between the two ends. The CDR3 spells CASSFLYEQYF. Here the CDR3 DNA reads TGTGCCAGCAGTTTCCTTTACGAGCAGTACTTC.

The rearrangement uses TRBV9 and TRBJ1-5; the D is unclear. V was cut by 0 bases and J by 4 bases, with 11 bases left in between. The CDR3 contains 15 residues. Germline V gene data show CDR1 as SGDLS and CDR2 as YYNGEE. CDR3: CASSVGVGSNQPQHF. In DNA form, the CDR3 reads TGTGCCAGCAGCGTAGGGGTCGGTAGTAATCAGCCCCAGCATTTT. The full variable domain, rest sourced from reference TRBV9 and TRBJ1-5, is DSGVTQTPKHLITATGQRVTLRCSPRSGDLSVYWYQQSLDQGLQFLIQYYNGEERAKGNILERFSAQQFPDLHSELNLSSLELGDSALYFCASSVGVGSNQPQHFGDGTRLSIL.

V gene TRBV10-1 combines with J gene TRBJ2-2; D call uncertain. V dropped 4 bases and J dropped 3 bases, with 6 bases sitting between them. The CDR3 has 13 amino acids. The germline V gene encodes CDR1 WNHNN and CDR2 SYGVQD (reference sequence). The CDR3 spells CASSGHYTGELFF. DNA of the CDR3: TGCGCCAGCAGTGGACACTACACCGGGGAGCTGTTTTTT.

The chain couples TRBV15 to TRBJ2-1, with TRBD2 matching 7 bases. The CDR3 is made up of 14 amino acids. The V gene end was trimmed by 8 bases and the J gene end by 1 base; junction bases not matched to a gene: 5. CDR1 and CDR2 (germline): LNHNV, YYDKDF (reference sequence). The CDR3: CATLDGRSYNEQFF. For the CDR3, the DNA is TGTGCCACCCTGGACGGGAGGTCCTACAATGAGCAGTTCTTC.

The chain carries TRBV28 and TRBJ1-1, with no clear D. The CDR3 length is 16 residues. Per the germline V gene, CDR1 is MDHEN and CDR2 is SYDVKM. Trimming removed 3 bases from V and 7 bases from J, with 21 bases in between. CDR3 in DNA: TGTGCCAGCAGTTTCCCCCAACACGGCTCGCCGGATGAAGCTTTCTTT. This codes for CASSFPQHGSPDEAFF.

The chain carries TRBV7-9 and TRBJ2-2; 10 positions agree with TRBD2. J lost 4 bases, V lost 2 bases, and 7 bases had no gene match. CDR3 length: 17 amino acids. Germline V gives CDR1 SEHNR, CDR2 FQNEAQ (reference sequence). CDR3 DNA sequence: TGTGCCAGCAGCTTACCTCCGGGACTAGCGCCCACCGGGGAGCTGTTTTTT. Protein: CASSLPPGLAPTGELFF.

This chain uses TRBV19 with TRBJ1-4; maybe TRBD1 (6 bases). Trimming pared 8 bases from V and 7 bases from J, leaving 20 bases between. The CDR3 consists of 15 residues. CDR1 LNHDA and CDR2 SQIVND come from the germline V gene (reference sequence). Here the CDR3 DNA reads TGTGCCAGTCGGTTACCCCCCGGACAGAGTGAAAAACTGTTTTTT. This gives the protein CASRLPPGQSEKLFF.

Details on this clone: Other DNA sequences in this specimen translate into the identical CDR3. As DNA, the CDR3 is TGTGCCAGCTCACCAGATCAAGAGACCCAGTACTTC. Translated: CASSPDQETQYF. The V gene is TRBV18, the J gene TRBJ2-5; unclear D gene. There are 12 residues in the CDR3. Germline loops: CDR1 KGHSH, CDR2 LQKENI. With 2 bases removed from V and 2 bases from J, the gap between germline ends came to 3 bases.

This chain uses TRBV5-5 with TRBJ2-7; D perhaps matches TRBD1 (6 bases). The CDR3 length is 13 residues. Germline lookup yields CDR1 SGHKS and CDR2 YYEKEE (reference sequence). Trimming removed 2 bases at V and 5 bases at J, with 11 bases between. The CDR3 nucleotides read TGTGCCAGCAGCTTTCCATGGGACAACGAGCAGTACTTC. Translating gives CASSFPWDNEQYF.